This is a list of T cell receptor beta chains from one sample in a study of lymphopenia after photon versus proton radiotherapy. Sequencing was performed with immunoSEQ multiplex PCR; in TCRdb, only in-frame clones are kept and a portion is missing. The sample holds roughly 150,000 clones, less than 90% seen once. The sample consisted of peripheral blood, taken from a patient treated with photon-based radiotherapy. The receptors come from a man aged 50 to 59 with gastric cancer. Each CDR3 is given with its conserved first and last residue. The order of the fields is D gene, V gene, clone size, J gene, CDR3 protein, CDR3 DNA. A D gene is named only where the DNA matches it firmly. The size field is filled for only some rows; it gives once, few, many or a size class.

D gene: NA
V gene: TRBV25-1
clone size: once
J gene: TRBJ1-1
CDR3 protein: CASSERGGNTEAFF
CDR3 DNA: TGTGCCAGCAGTGAGAGGGGGGGGAACACTGAAGCTTTCTTT

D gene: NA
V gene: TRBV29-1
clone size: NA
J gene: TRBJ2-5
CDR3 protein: CSVARQGGETQYF
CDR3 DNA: TGCAGCGTGGCCCGACAGGGAGGGGAGACCCAGTACTTC

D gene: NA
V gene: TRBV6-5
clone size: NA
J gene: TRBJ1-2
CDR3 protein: CASRPPGGLNYGYTF
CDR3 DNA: TGTGCCAGCAGACCACCGGGGGGCCTTAACTATGGCTACACCTTC

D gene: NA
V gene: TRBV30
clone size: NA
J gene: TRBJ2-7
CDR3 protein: CAWHSRAATYEQYF
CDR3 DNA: TGTGCCTGGCACTCCCGGGCGGCTACCTACGAGCAGTACTTC

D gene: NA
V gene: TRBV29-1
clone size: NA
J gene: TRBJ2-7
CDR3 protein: CSVEAGPSGEQYF
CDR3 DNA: TGCAGCGTTGAAGCAGGGCCATCCGGCGAGCAGTACTTC

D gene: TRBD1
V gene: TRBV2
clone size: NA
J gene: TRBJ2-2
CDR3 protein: CASSLQGVGGELFF
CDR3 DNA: TGTGCCAGCAGTTTACAGGGGGTAGGCGGGGAGCTGTTTTTT

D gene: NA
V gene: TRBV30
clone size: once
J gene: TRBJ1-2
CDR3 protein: CAWRGDHYGYTF
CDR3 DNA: TGTGCCTGGAGGGGGGACCACTATGGCTACACCTTC

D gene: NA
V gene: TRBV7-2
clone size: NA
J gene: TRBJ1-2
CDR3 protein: CASSADPGTNYGYTF
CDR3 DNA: TGTGCCAGCAGCGCGGACCCGGGAACTAACTATGGCTACACCTTC

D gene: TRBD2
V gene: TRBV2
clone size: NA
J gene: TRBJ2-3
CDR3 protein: CASGREGLSTDTQYF
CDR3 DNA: TGTGCCAGCGGGCGGGAGGGCTTGAGCACAGATACGCAGTATTTT

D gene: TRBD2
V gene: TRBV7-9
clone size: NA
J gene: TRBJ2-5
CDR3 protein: CASSLGTGGQETQYF
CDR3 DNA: TGTGCCAGCAGCTTAGGAACGGGAGGGCAAGAGACCCAGTACTTC

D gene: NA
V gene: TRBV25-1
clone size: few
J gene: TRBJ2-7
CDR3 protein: CARTPGQLSYEQYF
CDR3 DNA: TGTGCCAGAACTCCGGGACAACTATCCTACGAGCAGTACTTC

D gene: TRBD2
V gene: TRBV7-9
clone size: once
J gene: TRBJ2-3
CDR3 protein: CASSNRGTSGRGDTQYF
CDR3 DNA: TGTGCCAGCAGCAATCGTGGGACTAGCGGGAGAGGAGATACGCAGTATTTT

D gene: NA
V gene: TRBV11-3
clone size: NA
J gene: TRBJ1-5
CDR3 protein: CASSLGATPRGNQPQHF
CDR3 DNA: TGTGCCAGCAGCTTAGGGGCAACCCCCCGGGGCAATCAGCCCCAGCATTTT

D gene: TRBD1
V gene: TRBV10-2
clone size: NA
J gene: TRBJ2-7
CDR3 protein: CASSPTGQAYEQYF
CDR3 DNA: TGCGCCAGCAGCCCTACAGGACAGGCCTACGAGCAGTACTTC

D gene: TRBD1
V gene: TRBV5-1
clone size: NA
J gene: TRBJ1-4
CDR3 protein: CASSLGDRGTNEKLFF
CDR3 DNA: TGCGCCAGCAGCTTGGGAGACAGGGGAACTAATGAAAAACTGTTTTTT

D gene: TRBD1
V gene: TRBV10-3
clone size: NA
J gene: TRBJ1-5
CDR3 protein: CAIRTGENSNQPQHF
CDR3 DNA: TGTGCCATCAGGACAGGGGAAAATAGCAATCAGCCCCAGCATTTT

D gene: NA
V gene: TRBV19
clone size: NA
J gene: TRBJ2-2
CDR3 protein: CASSVGLPANTGELFF
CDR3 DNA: TGTGCCAGTAGTGTGGGACTTCCCGCGAACACCGGGGAGCTGTTTTTT

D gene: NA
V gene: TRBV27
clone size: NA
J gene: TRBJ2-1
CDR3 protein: CASSKYNEQFF
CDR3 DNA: TGTGCCAGCAGTAAGTACAATGAGCAGTTCTTC

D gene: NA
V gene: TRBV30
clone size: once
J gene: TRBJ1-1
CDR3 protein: CAGGRRDTEAFF
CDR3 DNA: TGTGCCGGTGGACGGCGGGACACTGAAGCTTTCTTT

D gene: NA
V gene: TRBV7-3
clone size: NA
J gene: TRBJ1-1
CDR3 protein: CASSSPGMSTEAFF
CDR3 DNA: TGTGCCAGCAGCTCCCCAGGGATGAGCACTGAAGCTTTCTTT

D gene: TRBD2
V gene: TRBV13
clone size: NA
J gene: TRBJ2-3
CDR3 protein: CASSLSLSGRLDTQYF
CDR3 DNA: TGTGCCAGCAGCTTATCTCTTAGCGGGAGGTTAGATACGCAGTATTTT

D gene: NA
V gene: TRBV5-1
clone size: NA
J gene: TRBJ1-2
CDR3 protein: CASKSSGSLYGYTF
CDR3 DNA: TGCGCCAGCAAGTCGTCAGGGAGTCTCTATGGCTACACCTTC

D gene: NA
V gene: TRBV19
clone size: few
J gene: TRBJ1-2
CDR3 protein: CASSEADDTYGYTF
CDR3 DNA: TGTGCCAGTAGTGAGGCAGACGATACCTATGGCTACACCTTC

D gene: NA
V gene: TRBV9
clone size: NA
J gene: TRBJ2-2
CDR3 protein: CASSPRLISIGELFF
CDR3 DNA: TGTGCCAGCAGCCCACGTCTAATTTCGATCGGGGAGCTGTTTTTT

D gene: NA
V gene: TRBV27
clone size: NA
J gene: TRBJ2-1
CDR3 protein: CASSPQTRPPYNEQFF
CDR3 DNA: TGTGCCAGCAGTCCGCAGACTAGACCCCCCTACAATGAGCAGTTCTTC

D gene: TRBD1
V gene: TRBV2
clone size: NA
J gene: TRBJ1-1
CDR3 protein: CASNQQGGSNTEAFF
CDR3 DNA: TGTGCCAGCAATCAGCAGGGGGGGTCGAACACTGAAGCTTTCTTT

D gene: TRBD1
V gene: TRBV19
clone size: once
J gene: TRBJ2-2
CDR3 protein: CASSSQGAATGELFF
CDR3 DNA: TGTGCCAGTAGTTCCCAGGGGGCGGCCACCGGGGAGCTGTTTTTT

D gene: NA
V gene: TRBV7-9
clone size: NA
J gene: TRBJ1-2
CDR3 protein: CASSLVALEGYTF
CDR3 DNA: TGTGCCAGCAGCTTAGTGGCCCTAGAGGGCTACACCTTC

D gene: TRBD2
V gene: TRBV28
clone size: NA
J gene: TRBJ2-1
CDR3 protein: CATLTSGSEVSYNEQFF
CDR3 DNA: TGTGCCACCCTGACTAGCGGGAGTGAGGTATCCTACAATGAGCAGTTCTTC

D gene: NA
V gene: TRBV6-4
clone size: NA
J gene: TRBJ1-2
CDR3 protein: CASSRGGGYGYTF
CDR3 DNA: TGTGCCAGCAGTAGGGGAGGGGGCTATGGCTACACCTTC

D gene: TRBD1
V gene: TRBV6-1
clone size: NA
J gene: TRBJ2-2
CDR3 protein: CASSEVGRTGNTGELFF
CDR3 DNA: TGTGCCAGCAGTGAAGTGGGACGGACAGGGAACACCGGGGAGCTGTTTTTT

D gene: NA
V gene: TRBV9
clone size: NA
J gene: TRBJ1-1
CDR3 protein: CASSVGGTYMNTEAFF
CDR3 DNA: TGTGCCAGCAGCGTAGGAGGAACGTACATGAACACTGAAGCTTTCTTT

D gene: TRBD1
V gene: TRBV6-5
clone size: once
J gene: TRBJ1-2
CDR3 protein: CASSYSGQVYGYTF
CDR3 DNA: TGTGCCAGCAGTTACTCGGGACAGGTCTATGGCTACACCTTC

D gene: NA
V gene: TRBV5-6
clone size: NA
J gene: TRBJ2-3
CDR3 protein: CASSPLLAPDTQYF
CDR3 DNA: TGTGCCAGCAGCCCCCTGCTAGCCCCAGATACGCAGTATTTT

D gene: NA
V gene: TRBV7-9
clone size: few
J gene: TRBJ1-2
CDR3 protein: CASSEGTSSYGYTF
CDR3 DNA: TGTGCCAGCAGCGAAGGGACCTCGTCCTATGGCTACACCTTC

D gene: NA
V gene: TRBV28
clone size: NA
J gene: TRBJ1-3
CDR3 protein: CASNGRRSGNTIYF
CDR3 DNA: TGTGCCAGCAACGGAAGGCGCTCTGGAAACACCATATATTTT

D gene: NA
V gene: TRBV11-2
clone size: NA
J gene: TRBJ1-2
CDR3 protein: CASSPLRGAHYGYTF
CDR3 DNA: TGTGCCAGCAGCCCCCTGAGGGGGGCGCACTATGGCTACACCTTC

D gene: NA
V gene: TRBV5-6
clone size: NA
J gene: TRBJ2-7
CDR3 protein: CASSPGPSYEQYF
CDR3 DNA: TGTGCCAGCAGCCCCGGGCCCTCCTACGAGCAGTACTTC

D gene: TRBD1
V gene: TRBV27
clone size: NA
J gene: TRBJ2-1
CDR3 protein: CASSPGTGTYNEQFF
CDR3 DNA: TGTGCCAGCAGCCCAGGGACAGGGACCTACAATGAGCAGTTCTTC

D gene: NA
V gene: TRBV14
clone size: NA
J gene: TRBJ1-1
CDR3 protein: CASSQFRQSAFF
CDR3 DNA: TGTGCCAGCAGCCAATTTCGACAGTCAGCTTTCTTT

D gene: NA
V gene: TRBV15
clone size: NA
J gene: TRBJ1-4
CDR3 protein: CATSMGEKTNEKLFF
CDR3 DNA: TGTGCCACCAGTATGGGGGAGAAGACTAATGAAAAACTGTTTTTT

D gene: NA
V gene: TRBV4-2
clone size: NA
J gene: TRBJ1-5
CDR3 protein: CASSQVKGGNQPQHF
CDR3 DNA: TGTGCCAGCAGCCAAGTAAAGGGAGGCAATCAGCCCCAGCATTTT

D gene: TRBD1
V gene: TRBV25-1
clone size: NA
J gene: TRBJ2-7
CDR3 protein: CASRRTGSYEQYF
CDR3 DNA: TGTGCCAGCCGCAGGACAGGCTCCTACGAGCAGTACTTC

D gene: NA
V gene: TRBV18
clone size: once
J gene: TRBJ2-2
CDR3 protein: CASSPDRNTGELFF
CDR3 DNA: TGTGCCAGCTCACCAGACAGGAACACCGGGGAGCTGTTTTTT

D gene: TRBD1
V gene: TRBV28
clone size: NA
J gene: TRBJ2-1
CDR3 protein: CASSSGQIYNEQFF
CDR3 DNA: TGTGCCAGCAGTTCGGGACAGATATACAATGAGCAGTTCTTC

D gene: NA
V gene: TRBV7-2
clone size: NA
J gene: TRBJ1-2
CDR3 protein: CASRPPDEYGYTF
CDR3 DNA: TGTGCCAGCAGGCCCCCGGATGAGTATGGCTACACCTTC

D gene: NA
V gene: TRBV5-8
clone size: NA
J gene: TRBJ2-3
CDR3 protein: CASGWGRSVLGQDTQYF
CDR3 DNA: TGTGCCAGCGGGTGGGGCAGGAGTGTCCTGGGCCAGGATACGCAGTATTTT

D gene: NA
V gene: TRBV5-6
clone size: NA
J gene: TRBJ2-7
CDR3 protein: CASSLWQASYEQYF
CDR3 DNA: TGTGCCAGCAGCTTGTGGCAGGCCTCCTACGAGCAGTACTTC

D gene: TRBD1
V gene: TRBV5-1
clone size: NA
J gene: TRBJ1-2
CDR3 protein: CASSRSGTELYDYTF
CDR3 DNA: TGCGCCAGCAGCCGATCAGGGACAGAGTTATATGACTACACCTTC

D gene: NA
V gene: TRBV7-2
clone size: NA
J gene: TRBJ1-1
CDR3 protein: CASSFGRERGTEAFF
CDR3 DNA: TGTGCCAGCAGCTTCGGTAGGGAACGGGGCACTGAAGCTTTCTTT